These T cell receptor beta chains were read from a single sample in a study of blood T cell repertoires in COVID-19. The protocol was immunoSEQ multiplex PCR, while the TCRdb copy is restricted to in-frame clones and leaves out a portion. The profile shows roughly 170,000 clones, 84% of them singletons. The sequenced sample consisted of peripheral blood. These receptors were collected from a human donor in a cohort sampled during active COVID-19. CDR3s include the opening cysteine and the closing phenylalanine or tryptophan. A D gene is named only where the DNA matches it firmly. Not all rows give a size; the values are once, few, many and, for expanded clones, a class.

>TRBJ2-7|TRBV3-1/TRBV3-2|few|TRBD1
TGTGCCAGCAGCCAAGATAGGCTATTGCAGGGGGCCCCCGAGCAGTACTTC
CASSQDRLLQGAPEQYF
>TRBJ1-5|TRBV19|NA|NA
TGTGCCAGTAACCAGGGCCCGGGGGTACTGGGTCAGCCCCAGCATTTT
CASNQGPGVLGQPQHF
>TRBJ1-2|TRBV6-5|NA|TRBD1
TGTGCCAGCGGCTCAGGGGGATTCTATGGCTACACCTTC
CASGSGGFYGYTF
>TRBJ2-7|TRBV10-1|NA|TRBD1
TGCGCCAGTCGAGCCCTCACCGGGACAGACGAGCAGTACTTC
CASRALTGTDEQYF
>TRBJ2-7|TRBV3-1/TRBV3-2|NA|NA
TGTGCCAGCAGCCAAACCTCGGTACAGGGACACTACGAGCAGTACTTC
CASSQTSVQGHYEQYF
>TRBJ2-7|TRBV7-9|NA|NA
TGTGCCAGCAGCTTAGCGGAGGAATACGAGCAGTACTTC
CASSLAEEYEQYF
>TRBJ1-1|TRBV10-1|NA|NA
TGCGCCAGCAGTGACCCTGGAGGGGACTCAACTTTCTTT
CASSDPGGDSTFF
>TRBJ2-5|TRBV2|NA|NA
TGTGCCAGCAGTGAGCAGGGAGAGACCCAGTACTTC
CASSEQGETQYF
>TRBJ1-2|TRBV30|NA|NA
TGTGCCTGGAGTCCCTGGGCCCGATACTATGGCTACACCTTC
CAWSPWARYYGYTF
>TRBJ1-4|TRBV4-2|NA|NA
TGTGCCAGCAGCCAAGACCCGGGAAATGAAAAACTGTTTTTT
CASSQDPGNEKLFF
>TRBJ1-1|TRBV13|NA|NA
TGTGCCAGCAGCTTAAAGGGTTTAGGGGCGGTGAACACTGAAGCTTTCTTT
CASSLKGLGAVNTEAFF
>TRBJ1-2|TRBV28|NA|TRBD1
TGTGCCAGCGGAGATACAGGGGGTGGTTATGGCTACACCTTC
CASGDTGGGYGYTF